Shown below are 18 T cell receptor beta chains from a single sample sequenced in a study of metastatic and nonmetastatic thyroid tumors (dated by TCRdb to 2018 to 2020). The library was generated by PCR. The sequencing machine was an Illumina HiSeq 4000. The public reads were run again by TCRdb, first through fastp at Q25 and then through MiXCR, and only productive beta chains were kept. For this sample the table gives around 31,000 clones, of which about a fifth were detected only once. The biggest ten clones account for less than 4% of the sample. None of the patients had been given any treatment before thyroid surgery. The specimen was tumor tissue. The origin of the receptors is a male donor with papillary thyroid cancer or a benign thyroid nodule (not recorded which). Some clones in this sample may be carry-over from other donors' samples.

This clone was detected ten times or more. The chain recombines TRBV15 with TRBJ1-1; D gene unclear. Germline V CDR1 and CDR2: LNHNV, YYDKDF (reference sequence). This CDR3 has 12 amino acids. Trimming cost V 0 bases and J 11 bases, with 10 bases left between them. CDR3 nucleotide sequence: TGTGCCACCAGCAGAGAGGGCATCGAGGCTTTCTTT. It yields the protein CATSREGIEAFF.

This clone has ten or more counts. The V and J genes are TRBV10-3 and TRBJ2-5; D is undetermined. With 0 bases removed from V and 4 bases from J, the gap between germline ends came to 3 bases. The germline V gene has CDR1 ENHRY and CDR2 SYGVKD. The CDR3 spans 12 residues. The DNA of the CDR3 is TGTGCCATCAGTGAGTCGCGAGAGACCCAGTACTTC. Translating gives CAISESRETQYF.

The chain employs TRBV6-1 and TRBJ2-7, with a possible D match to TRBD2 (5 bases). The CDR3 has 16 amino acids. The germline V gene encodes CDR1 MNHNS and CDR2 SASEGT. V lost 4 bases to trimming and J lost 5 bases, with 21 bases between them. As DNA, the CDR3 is TGTGCCAGCAGTGCGGGGATGGCTCCCCCGGCCAACGAGCAGTACTTC. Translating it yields CASSAGMAPPANEQYF.

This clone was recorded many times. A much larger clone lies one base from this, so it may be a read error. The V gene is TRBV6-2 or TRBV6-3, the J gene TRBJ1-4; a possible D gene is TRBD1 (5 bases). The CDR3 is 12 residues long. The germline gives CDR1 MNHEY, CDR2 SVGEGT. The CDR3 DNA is TGTGCCAGCGGGACGGCTAATGAAAAACTGGTTTTT. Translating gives CASGTANEKLVF.

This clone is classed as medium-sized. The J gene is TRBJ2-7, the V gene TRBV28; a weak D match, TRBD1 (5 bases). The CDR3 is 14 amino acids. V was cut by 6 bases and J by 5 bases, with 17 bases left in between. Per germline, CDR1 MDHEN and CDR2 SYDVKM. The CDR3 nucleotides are TGTGCCAGCAGGGACACCAAATATCTCCACGAGCAGTACTTC. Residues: CASRDTKYLHEQYF.

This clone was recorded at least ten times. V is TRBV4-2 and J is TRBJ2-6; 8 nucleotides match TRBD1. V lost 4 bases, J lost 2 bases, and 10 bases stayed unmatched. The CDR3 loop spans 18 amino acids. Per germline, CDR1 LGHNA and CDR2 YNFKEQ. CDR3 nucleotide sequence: TGTGCCAGCAGCCGATCCACGGGACAGGCGCCTGGGGCCAACGTCCTGACTTTC. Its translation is CASSRSTGQAPGANVLTF.

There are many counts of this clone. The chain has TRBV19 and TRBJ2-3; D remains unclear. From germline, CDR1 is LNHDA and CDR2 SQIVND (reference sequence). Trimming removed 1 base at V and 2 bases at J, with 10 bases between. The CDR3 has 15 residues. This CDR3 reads CASSIATQLTDTQYF. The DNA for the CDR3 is TGTGCCAGTAGTATAGCCACCCAGCTCACAGATACGCAGTATTTT. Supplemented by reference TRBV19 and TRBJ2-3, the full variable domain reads DGGITQSPKYLFRKEGQNVTLSCEQNLNHDAMYWYRQDPGQGLRLIYYSQIVNDFQKGDIAEGYSVSREKKESFPLTVTSAQKNPTAFYLCASSIATQLTDTQYFGPGTRLTVL.

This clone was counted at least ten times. CDR3 bases: TGTGCCACCAGCAGTTTACTAGGCGGCGAGCAGTACTTC. Its translation is CATSSLLGGEQYF. The chain employs TRBV15 and TRBJ2-7, with D perhaps TRBD2 (5 bases). The CDR3 consists of 13 residues. Germline V gives CDR1 LNHNV, CDR2 YYDKDF (reference sequence). Trimming took 3 bases from V and 6 from J, leaving 12 bases between them.

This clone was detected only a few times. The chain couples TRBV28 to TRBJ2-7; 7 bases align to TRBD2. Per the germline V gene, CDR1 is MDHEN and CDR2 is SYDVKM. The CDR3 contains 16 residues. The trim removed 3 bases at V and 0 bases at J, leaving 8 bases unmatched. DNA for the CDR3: TGTGCCAGCAGTTTTACACCCCTAGCGGACTCCTACGAGCAGTACTTC. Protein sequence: CASSFTPLADSYEQYF.

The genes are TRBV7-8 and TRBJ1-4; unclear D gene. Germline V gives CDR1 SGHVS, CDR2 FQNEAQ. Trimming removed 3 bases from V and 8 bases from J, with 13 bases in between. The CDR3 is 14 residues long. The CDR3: CASSLGGVEEKLFF. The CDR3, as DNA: TGTGCCAGCAGCTTGGGCGGGGTTGAGGAAAAACTGTTTTTT.

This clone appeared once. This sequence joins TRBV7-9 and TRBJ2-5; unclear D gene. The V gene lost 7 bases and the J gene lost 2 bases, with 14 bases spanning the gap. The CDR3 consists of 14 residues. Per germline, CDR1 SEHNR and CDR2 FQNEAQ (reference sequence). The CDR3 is CASIQYSGQETQYF. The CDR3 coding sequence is TGTGCCAGCATCCAGTATAGTGGACAAGAGACCCAGTACTTC.

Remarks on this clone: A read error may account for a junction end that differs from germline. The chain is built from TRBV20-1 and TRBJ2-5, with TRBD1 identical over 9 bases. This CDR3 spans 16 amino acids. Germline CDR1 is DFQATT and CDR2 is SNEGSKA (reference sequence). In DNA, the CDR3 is TGCAGTGATAGAGATAGGACAGGGGTTCGTTGGGAGACCCAGTACTTC. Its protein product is CSDRDRTGVRWETQYF.

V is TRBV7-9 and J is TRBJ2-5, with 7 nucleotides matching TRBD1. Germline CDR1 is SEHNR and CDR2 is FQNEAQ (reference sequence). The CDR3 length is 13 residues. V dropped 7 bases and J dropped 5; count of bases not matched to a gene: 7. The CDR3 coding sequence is TGTGCCAGCATCGCTTACAGGGGCGAGACCCAGTACTTC. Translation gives CASIAYRGETQYF.

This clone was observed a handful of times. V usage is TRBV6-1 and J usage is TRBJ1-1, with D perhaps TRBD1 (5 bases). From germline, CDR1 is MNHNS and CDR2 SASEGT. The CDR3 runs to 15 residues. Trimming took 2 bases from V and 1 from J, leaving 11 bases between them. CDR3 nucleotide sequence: TGTGCCAGCAGTGAACCCAGGGATACGAACACTGAAGCTTTCTTT. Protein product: CASSEPRDTNTEAFF.

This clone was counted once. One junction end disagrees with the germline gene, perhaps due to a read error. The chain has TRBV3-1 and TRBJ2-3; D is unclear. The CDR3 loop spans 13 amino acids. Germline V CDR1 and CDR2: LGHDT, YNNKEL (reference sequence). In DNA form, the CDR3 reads TGTGCCAACAGCCAAGACCGAACAGATACTCAGTATTTT. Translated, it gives CANSQDRTDTQYF.

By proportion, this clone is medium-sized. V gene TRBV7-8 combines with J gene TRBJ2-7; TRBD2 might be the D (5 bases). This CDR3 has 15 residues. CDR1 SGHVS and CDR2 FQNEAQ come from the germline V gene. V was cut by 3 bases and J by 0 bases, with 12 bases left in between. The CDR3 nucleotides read TGTGCCAGCAGCTTTCTCCGGGGAAGCTCCTACGAGCAGTACTTC. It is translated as CASSFLRGSSYEQYF.

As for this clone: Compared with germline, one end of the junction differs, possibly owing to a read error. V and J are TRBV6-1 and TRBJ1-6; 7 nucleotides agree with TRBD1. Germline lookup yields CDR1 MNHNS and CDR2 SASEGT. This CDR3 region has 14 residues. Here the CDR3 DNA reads TGTGCCAGCAGTCTGAGGGGGCGCGAGTCACCCCTGCACTTT. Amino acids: CASSLRGRESPLHF.

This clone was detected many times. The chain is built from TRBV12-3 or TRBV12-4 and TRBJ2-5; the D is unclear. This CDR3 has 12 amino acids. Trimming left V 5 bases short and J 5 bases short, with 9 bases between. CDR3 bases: TGTGCCAGCAGTACCGTCGGGGAGACCCAGTACTTC. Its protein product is CASSTVGETQYF.